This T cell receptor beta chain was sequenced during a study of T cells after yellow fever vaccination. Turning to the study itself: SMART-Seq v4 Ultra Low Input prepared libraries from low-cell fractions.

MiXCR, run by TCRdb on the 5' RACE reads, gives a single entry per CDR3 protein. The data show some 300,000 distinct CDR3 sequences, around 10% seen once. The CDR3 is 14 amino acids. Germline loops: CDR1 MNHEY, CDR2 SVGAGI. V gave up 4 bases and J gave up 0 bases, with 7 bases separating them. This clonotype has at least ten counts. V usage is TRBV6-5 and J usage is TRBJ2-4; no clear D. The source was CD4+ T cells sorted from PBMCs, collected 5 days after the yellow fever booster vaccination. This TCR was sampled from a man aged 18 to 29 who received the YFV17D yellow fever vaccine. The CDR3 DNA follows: TGTGCCAGCAGTTTAGACATAGCCAAAAACATTCAGTACTTC. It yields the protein CASSLDIAKNIQYF.